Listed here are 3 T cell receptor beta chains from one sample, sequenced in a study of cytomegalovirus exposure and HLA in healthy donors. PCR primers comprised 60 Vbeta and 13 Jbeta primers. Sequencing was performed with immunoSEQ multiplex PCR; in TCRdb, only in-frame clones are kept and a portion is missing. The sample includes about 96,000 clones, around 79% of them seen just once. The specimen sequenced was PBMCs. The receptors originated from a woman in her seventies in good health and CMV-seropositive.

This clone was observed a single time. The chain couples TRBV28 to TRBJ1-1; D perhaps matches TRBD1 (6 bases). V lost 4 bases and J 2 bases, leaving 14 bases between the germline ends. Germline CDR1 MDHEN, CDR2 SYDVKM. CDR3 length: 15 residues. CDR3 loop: CASSSGGGANTEAFF. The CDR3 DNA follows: TGTGCCAGCAGTTCCGGGGGGGGCGCAAACACTGAAGCTTTCTTT. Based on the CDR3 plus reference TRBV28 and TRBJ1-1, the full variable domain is DVKVTQSSRYLVKRTGEKVFLECVQDMDHENMFWYRQDPGLGLRLIYFSYDVKMKEKGDIPEGYSVSREKKERFSLILESASTNQTSMYLCASSSGGGANTEAFFGQGTRLTVV.

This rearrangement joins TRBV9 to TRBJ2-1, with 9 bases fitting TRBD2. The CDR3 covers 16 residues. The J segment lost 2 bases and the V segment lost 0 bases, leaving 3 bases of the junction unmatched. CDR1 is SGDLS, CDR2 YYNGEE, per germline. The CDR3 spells CASSVGASGAYNEQFF. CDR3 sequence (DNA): TGTGCCAGCAGCGTAGGGGCTAGCGGGGCCTACAATGAGCAGTTCTTC.

Here the CDR3 DNA reads TGTGCCAGCAGACAACAGTCCGGGGAGCTGTTTTTT. Amino acid sequence: CASRQQSGELFF. V is TRBV2 and J is TRBJ2-2; D remains unclear. V lost 6 bases to trimming and J lost 6 bases, with 8 bases between them. Per the germline V gene, CDR1 is SNHLY and CDR2 is FYNNEI. The CDR3 is 12 residues long.